The 18 T cell receptor beta chains below come from one sample, sequenced in a study of a mutant IDH1 vaccine in newly diagnosed glioma. These TCRs' antigens remain unknown. The time point here: week 47, end of study. Vaccination comprised doses that each held 300 ug of mutant IDH1 20-mer peptide, plus topical imiquimod. Generated by immunoSEQ multiplex PCR, the TCRdb table keeps only in-frame clones and is missing some. Of about 62,000 clones in the sample, over 80% were seen once. Sequences were derived from PBMCs, sampled from a glioma patient whose treatment included an IDH1 peptide vaccine. The receptor source for this set is a man aged 30-40 years with glioma.

The chain uses TRBV5-1 and TRBJ1-3; TRBD1 matches 9 bases. After removal of 4 bases from V and 5 bases from J, the junction contained 4 bases not matched to a gene. From germline, CDR1 is SGHRS and CDR2 YFSETQ. This CDR3 is built from 14 residues. CDR3 protein: CASSPGQGRNTIYF. The CDR3, as DNA: TGCGCCAGCAGCCCTGGACAGGGGAGAAACACCATATATTTT.

The table lists this clone with a count of one. The chain recombines TRBV28 with TRBJ2-3; 9 bases line up with TRBD2. Germline-derived CDR1 and CDR2 are MDHEN and SYDVKM. V was clipped by 4 bases and J by 1 base; unmatched bases: 15. There are 19 residues in the CDR3. CDR3 loop: CASSSLHSGGSPGTDTQYF. CDR3 DNA: TGTGCCAGCAGTTCACTCCATAGCGGGGGTTCACCAGGCACAGATACGCAGTATTTT.

V is TRBV7-2 and J is TRBJ1-5; no clear D gene. Trimming removed 5 bases from V and 0 bases from J, with 11 bases in between. The germline CDR1 and CDR2 sequences are SGHTA and FQGNSA. The CDR3 is 15 amino acids. The CDR3 nucleotides read TGTGCCAGCAGCCCCAGTCTATCTAGCAATCAGCCCCAGCATTTT. The encoded protein is CASSPSLSSNQPQHF.

The rearrangement links TRBV5-1 to TRBJ2-1; 10 nucleotides line up with TRBD2. Losses at the gene ends were 4 bases for V and 3 bases for J; bases not matched to a gene: 7. The germline V gene encodes CDR1 SGHRS and CDR2 YFSETQ. CDR3 length equals 16 residues. DNA of the CDR3: TGCGCCAGCAGCCTAGAGCGGGGGGGCCTCTACAATGAGCAGTTCTTC. Its translation: CASSLERGGLYNEQFF.

The chain is built from TRBV7-9 and TRBJ2-6, with 7 bases identical to TRBD1. V was pared by 6 bases and J by 1 base, with 9 bases of the junction left unmatched. CDR1 and CDR2 from the germline V gene are SEHNR and FQNEAQ (reference sequence). This CDR3 spans 17 amino acids. CDR3 in DNA: TGTGCCAGCAGGCCCGGCAGGGGGTTTTCTGGGGCCAACGTCCTGACTTTC. As protein: CASRPGRGFSGANVLTF. Based on the CDR3 plus reference TRBV7-9 and TRBJ2-6, the full variable domain is DTGVSQNPRHKITKRGQNVTFRCDPISEHNRLYWYRQTLGQGPEFLTYFQNEAQLEKSRLLSDRFSAERPKGSFSTLEIQRTEQGDSAMYLCASRPGRGFSGANVLTFGAGSRLTVL.

This clone was seen a few times. This chain links TRBV7-9 with TRBJ1-1; D is undetermined. Germline CDR1 is SEHNR and CDR2 is FQNEAQ (reference sequence). The V end lost 5 bases, the J end lost 0 bases, and 7 bases lay between the germline ends. CDR3 size: 13 residues. CDR3 sequence (DNA): TGTGCCAGCAGCGCCAGCATGAACACTGAAGCTTTCTTT. The encoded protein is CASSASMNTEAFF.

J is TRBJ1-2 and V is TRBV15, with 7 bases fitting TRBD1. Germline CDR1 is LNHNV and CDR2 is YYDKDF (reference sequence). V gave up 3 bases and J gave up 2 bases; unmatched junction bases: 9. The CDR3 contains 16 residues. The CDR3, as DNA: TGTGCCACCAGCAGTGAACCCGGGACAGCCAACTATGGCTACACCTTC. This translates into CATSSEPGTANYGYTF. Variable domain in full (rest from reference TRBV15 and TRBJ1-2): DAMVIQNPRYQVTQFGKPVTLSCSQTLNHNVMYWYQQKSSQAPKLLFHYYDKDFNNEADTPDNFQSRRPNTSFCFLDIRSPGLGDTAMYLCATSSEPGTANYGYTFGSGTRLTVV.

The chain uses TRBV2 and TRBJ1-5; D is uncertain. Trimming took 3 bases from V and 5 from J, leaving 8 bases between them. Germline loops: CDR1 SNHLY, CDR2 FYNNEI. The CDR3 contains 13 residues. The CDR3 protein is CASSDGRDQPQHF. For the CDR3, the DNA is TGTGCCAGCAGTGACGGGAGGGATCAGCCCCAGCATTTT.

The gene calls are TRBV7-2 and TRBJ1-5; TRBD1 is a possible D gene (5 bases). The CDR3 spans 15 residues. The V end was cut by 0 bases, the J end by 2 bases, with 8 bases between. Germline V gene data show CDR1 as SGHTA and CDR2 as FQGNSA. CDR3 coding DNA: TGTGCCAGCAGCTTAGCGACAGAACGCAATCAGCCCCAGCATTTT. Protein: CASSLATERNQPQHF.

V is TRBV11-2 and J is TRBJ2-7; D is uncertain. The CDR3 length is 12 residues. V was shortened by 7 bases and J by 6 bases, with 13 bases between the two germline ends. Germline V gene data show CDR1 as SGHAT and CDR2 as FQNNGV. The CDR3 loop is CASTQTSGEQYF. For the CDR3, the DNA is TGTGCCAGCACCCAGACCTCCGGCGAGCAGTACTTC.

This clone was recorded once. The V and J genes are TRBV6-1 and TRBJ1-1; D remains ambiguous. V shed 4 bases and J shed 2 bases, with 11 bases lying between them. CDR1 is MNHNS, CDR2 SASEGT, per germline. The CDR3 consists of 14 residues. In DNA form, the CDR3 reads TGTGCCAGCAGTGTAAAGTTTCCAAACACTGAAGCTTTCTTT. Encoded protein: CASSVKFPNTEAFF.

The chain combines TRBV7-8 with TRBJ1-4; a possible D gene is TRBD1 (6 bases). There are 17 residues in the CDR3. V lost 2 bases, J lost 2 bases, and 15 bases lay in between. Germline V gene lookup returns CDR1 SGHVS and CDR2 FQNEAQ. The CDR3 nucleotides read TGTGCCAGCAGCTTATACCTACGTGGACAGACTAATGAAAAACTGTTTTTT. This encodes CASSLYLRGQTNEKLFF.

The chain joins TRBV11-2 to TRBJ1-2; D possibly corresponds to TRBD1 (6 bases). V was pared by 4 bases and J by 4 bases, with 13 bases between. Germline V gene data show CDR1 as SGHAT and CDR2 as FQNNGV. The CDR3 contains 14 residues. CDR3 nucleotides: TGTGCCAGCAGCTCCACTTGGGACATCTATGGCTACACCTTC. Translated, it gives CASSSTWDIYGYTF.

The chain employs TRBV5-4 and TRBJ1-4; D is ambiguous. The CDR3 length is 14 residues. From germline, CDR1 is SGHNT and CDR2 YYREEE (reference sequence). The germline V and J ends were trimmed by 4 bases and 6 bases, with 13 bases remaining between them. The CDR3 region has the DNA TGTGCCAGCAGCCCTGGGAGGGCTGATGAAAAACTGTTTTTT. Translated: CASSPGRADEKLFF. The full variable domain, with the rest looked up from reference TRBV5-4 and TRBJ1-4, is ETGVTQSPTHLIKTRGQQVTLRCSSQSGHNTVSWYQQALGQGPQFIFQYYREEENGRGNFPPRFSGLQFPNYSSELNVNALELDDSALYLCASSPGRADEKLFFGSGTQLSVL.

This clone was picked up a small number of times. V is TRBV19 and J is TRBJ1-6; 7 bases are a match to TRBD1. The CDR3 runs 16 residues. V lost 6 bases, J lost 8 bases, and 13 bases stayed unmatched. Germline CDR1 reads LNHDA; CDR2 reads SQIVND (reference sequence). Here the CDR3 DNA reads TGTGCCAGTAGGAACCGGGACAGCAGTTTCGATTCACCCCTCCACTTT. As protein: CASRNRDSSFDSPLHF.

This chain uses TRBV5-6 with TRBJ1-3, with D maybe TRBD1 (5 bases). This CDR3 contains 14 residues. With 3 bases removed from V and 4 bases from J, the gap between germline ends came to 11 bases. Per germline, CDR1 SGHDT and CDR2 YYEEEE. In DNA, the CDR3 is TGTGCCAGCAGCTGGGCAGGGCAGGGAAACACCATATATTTT. This codes for CASSWAGQGNTIYF. Filled out from reference TRBV5-6 and TRBJ1-3, the complete variable domain reads DAGVTQSPTHLIKTRGQQVTLRCSPKSGHDTVSWYQQALGQGPQFIFQYYEEEERQRGNFPDRFSGHQFPNYSSELNVNALLLGDSALYLCASSWAGQGNTIYFGEGSWLTVV.

This clone was counted a single time. CDR3 residues: CASSYLPAFGNTIYF. The CDR3 DNA reads as TGTGCCAGCAGTTACTTGCCCGCTTTTGGAAACACCATATATTTT. The chain employs TRBV6-5 and TRBJ1-3; D remains unclear. The germline V and J ends were trimmed by 1 base and 3 bases, with 10 bases remaining between them. Per the germline V gene, CDR1 is MNHEY and CDR2 is SVGAGI. The length of the CDR3 is 15 residues.

The chain employs TRBV5-4 and TRBJ2-5; 10 bases are a match to TRBD1. Trimming removed 7 bases from V and 4 bases from J; junction bases left unmatched: 4. In germline, CDR1 is SGHNT, CDR2 YYREEE (reference sequence). The length of the CDR3 is 13 residues. DNA for the CDR3: TGTGCCAGCGCGGACAGGGGGATAGAGACCCAGTACTTC. This sequence encodes CASADRGIETQYF.